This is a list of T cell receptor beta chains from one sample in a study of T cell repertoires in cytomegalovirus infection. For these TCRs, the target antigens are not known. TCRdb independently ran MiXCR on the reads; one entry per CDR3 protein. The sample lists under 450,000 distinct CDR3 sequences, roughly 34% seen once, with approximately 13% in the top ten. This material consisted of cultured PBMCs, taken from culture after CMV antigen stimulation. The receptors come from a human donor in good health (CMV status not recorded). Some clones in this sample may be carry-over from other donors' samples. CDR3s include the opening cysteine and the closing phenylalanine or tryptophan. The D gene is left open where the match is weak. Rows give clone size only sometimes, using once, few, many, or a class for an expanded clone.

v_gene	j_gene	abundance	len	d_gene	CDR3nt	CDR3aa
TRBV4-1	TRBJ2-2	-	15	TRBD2	TGCGCCAGCAGCCAAGTGGGACTAGCGGGGGGGGAGCTGTTTTTT	CASSQVGLAGGELFF
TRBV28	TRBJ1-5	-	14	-	TGTGCCAGCATTAGAGTACCCGACTCTCAGCCCCAGCATTTT	CASIRVPDSQPQHF
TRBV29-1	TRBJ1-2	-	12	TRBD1	TGCAGCGTTGAGGGGACAGGGAATCGCTACACCTTC	CSVEGTGNRYTF
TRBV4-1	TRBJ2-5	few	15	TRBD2	TGCGCCAGCAGCCAAGCCGGGCGGGAGGGAGAGACCCAGTACTTC	CASSQAGREGETQYF
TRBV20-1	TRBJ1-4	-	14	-	TGCAGTGCACCAATCGGCGGGGCCGCGGAAAAACTGTTTTTT	CSAPIGGAAEKLFF
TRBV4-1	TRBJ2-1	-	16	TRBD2	TGCGCCAGCAGCCACCAACGAGCGGGAGAGTACAATGAGCAGTTCTTC	CASSHQRAGEYNEQFF
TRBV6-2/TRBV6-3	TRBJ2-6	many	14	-	TGTGCCAGCACCGGAGGGAGAGGGGCCAACGTCCTGACTTTC	CASTGGRGANVLTF
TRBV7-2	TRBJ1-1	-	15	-	TGTGCCAGCAGCTTGGGCTCATCCTTCGGGACTGAAGCTTTCTTT	CASSLGSSFGTEAFF
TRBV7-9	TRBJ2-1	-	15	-	TGTGCCAGCAGCTTAGACGGGACCTTCGACAATGAGCAGTTCTTC	CASSLDGTFDNEQFF
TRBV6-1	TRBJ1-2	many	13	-	TGTGCCAGCAGTGAGTTACAGCTCTATGGCTACACCTTC	CASSELQLYGYTF
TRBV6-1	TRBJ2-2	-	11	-	TGTGCCAGCGGCAATGCCGGGGAGCTGTTTTTT	CASGNAGELFF
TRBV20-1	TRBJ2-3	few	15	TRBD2	TGCAGTGCTAGAGGATTAGCGGGAGGCCCAGATACGCAGTATTTT	CSARGLAGGPDTQYF
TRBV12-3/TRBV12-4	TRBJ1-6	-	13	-	TGTGCCAGCAGTTTATTCGAGGATTCACCCCTCCACTTT	CASSLFEDSPLHF
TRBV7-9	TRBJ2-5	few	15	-	TGTGCCAGCAGCAACGGGGGCAGCCTTGGAGAGACCCAGTACTTC	CASSNGGSLGETQYF
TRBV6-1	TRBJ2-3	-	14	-	TGTGCCAGCAGTCCGGACAGTTGGGCAGATACGCAGTATTTT	CASSPDSWADTQYF
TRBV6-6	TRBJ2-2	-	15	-	TGTGCCAGCAGTTACTCGAAGGGCTCCGCCGGGGAGCTGTTTTTT	CASSYSKGSAGELFF
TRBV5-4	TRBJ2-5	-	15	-	TGTGCCAGCAGCTTCCGGACAGCGACACAAGAGACCCAGTACTTC	CASSFRTATQETQYF
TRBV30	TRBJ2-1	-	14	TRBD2	TGTGCCTGGAGGACTAGCGGGACTCATGGAGAGCAGTTCTTC	CAWRTSGTHGEQFF